Presented here are 17 T cell receptor beta chains from one specimen sequenced in a study of OX40 agonist ivuxolimab in advanced cancers. TCRdb's copy holds only in-frame clones and misses some; the assay was immunoSEQ multiplex PCR. The sample records 50,000 to 60,000 clones, around 88% being singletons. Sequenced material: CD4+ or CD8+ T cells sorted from blood, taken in a trial of the OX40 agonist ivuxolimab. The receptors shown here come from an adult with an advanced solid tumor such as melanoma, head and neck, liver or kidney cancer.

The chain combines TRBV7-8 with TRBJ2-1; possibly TRBD2 for D (5 bases). CDR1 is SGHVS and CDR2 is FQNEAQ in the germline V gene. The germline V and J ends were trimmed by 1 base and 8 bases, with 21 bases remaining between them. The CDR3 covers 17 residues. The chain's CDR3 is CASSLVLEGVILDEQFF. For the CDR3, the DNA is TGTGCCAGCAGCTTAGTCTTAGAGGGTGTGATTTTAGATGAGCAGTTCTTC.

The gene calls are TRBV4-1 and TRBJ2-5; 8 nucleotides line up with TRBD2. Germline loops: CDR1 MGHRA, CDR2 YSYEKL. The CDR3 is made up of 16 amino acids. J lost 2 bases, V lost 3 bases, and 8 bases had no gene match. CDR3 region: CASSHPLAGSQETQYF. CDR3 nucleotide sequence: TGCGCCAGCAGCCATCCGCTAGCGGGCTCTCAAGAGACCCAGTACTTC.

The chain carries TRBV2 and TRBJ2-2; D is possibly TRBD1 (6 bases). The CDR3 length is 14 residues. V lost 6 bases and J lost 4, with 12 bases in between. Germline V gene sequence: CDR1 SNHLY, CDR2 FYNNEI. The CDR3, as DNA: TGTGCCAGCAGGAGGGGGTTTCTCACCGGGGAGCTGTTTTTT. It specifies CASRRGFLTGELFF.

The rearrangement uses TRBV19 and TRBJ2-7; TRBD1 matches 8 bases. The germline CDR1 and CDR2 sequences are LNHDA and SQIVND (reference sequence). The V and J ends lost 6 bases and 4 bases, in that order; junction bases with no gene match: 11. The CDR3 has 15 residues. The CDR3 nucleotides are TGTGCCAGTAGGAAAGAGGGGACAGGCTTTTACGAGCAGTACTTC. Translated: CASRKEGTGFYEQYF.

The chain joins TRBV4-3 to TRBJ2-1, with TRBD2 matching over 8 bases. V was pared by 4 bases and J by 7 bases, with 9 bases of the junction left unmatched. CDR3 size: 15 residues. The V gene's germline CDR1 is LGHNA and CDR2 YSLEER. The CDR3 protein is CASSLRGGLENEQFF. The DNA for the CDR3 is TGCGCCAGCAGCCTACGGGGGGGACTTGAGAATGAGCAGTTCTTC.

The chain employs TRBV28 and TRBJ1-4, with D unclear. V lost 2 bases to trimming and J lost 7 bases, with 14 bases between them. Germline CDR1 is MDHEN and CDR2 is SYDVKM. The CDR3 is 15 amino acids. DNA of the CDR3: TGTGCCAGCAGTTTACACGGGCGTCGTAGTGAAAAACTGTTTTTT. It encodes CASSLHGRRSEKLFF.

The chain employs TRBV19 and TRBJ2-3; D gene uncertain. CDR3 length: 14 amino acids. The germline V and J ends were trimmed by 9 bases and 1 base, with 14 bases remaining between them. Germline V lookup: CDR1 LNHDA, CDR2 SQIVND (reference sequence). CDR3 in amino acids: CASRPVDRTDTQYF. The CDR3 DNA is TGTGCCAGCCGTCCGGTAGACCGCACAGATACGCAGTATTTT.

This chain connects TRBV7-8 to TRBJ2-1, with 11 positions matching TRBD2. V gave up 1 base and J gave up 6 bases; unmatched junction bases: 11. The CDR3 length is 18 residues. The germline V gene encodes CDR1 SGHVS and CDR2 FQNEAQ. CDR3 sequence: CASSLVVLAGVGFNEQFF. Here the CDR3 DNA reads TGTGCCAGCAGCTTAGTGGTACTAGCGGGAGTGGGGTTCAATGAGCAGTTCTTC.

J is TRBJ2-7 and V is TRBV5-1; 7 bases are shared with TRBD1. Germline trimming cut 1 base from V and 6 bases from J; bases unmatched to any gene: 7. The germline gives CDR1 SGHRS, CDR2 YFSETQ. There are 14 residues in the CDR3. CDR3 nucleotide sequence: TGCGCCAGCAGCTTGAGCTTTTCAGGGGGCGAGCAGTACTTC. Translation gives CASSLSFSGGEQYF.

A single count supports this clone. CDR3 sequence: CASSQMEGDRDNEQFF. As DNA, the CDR3 is TGCGCCAGCAGCCAAATGGAGGGAGACAGGGACAATGAGCAGTTCTTC. The chain recombines TRBV4-1 with TRBJ2-1; maybe TRBD1 (7 bases). CDR1 is MGHRA and CDR2 is YSYEKL in the germline V gene. The CDR3 runs to 16 residues. V was cut by 2 bases and J by 5 bases, with 16 bases left in between.

V usage is TRBV7-9 and J usage is TRBJ2-7; 7 bases match TRBD1. The V gene's germline CDR1 is SEHNR and CDR2 FQNEAQ (reference sequence). V lost 5 bases to trimming and J lost 3 bases; unmatched junction nucleotides: 7. The length of the CDR3 is 14 residues. The CDR3 coding sequence is TGTGCCAGCAGCCCTCGGGACAGAAACTACGAGCAGTACTTC. This translates into CASSPRDRNYEQYF.

The CDR3 DNA reads TGTGCCTGGAGCGGGGGAAACCGGGGCTACACCTTC. It encodes CAWSGGNRGYTF. The chain uses TRBV30 and TRBJ1-2; D is perhaps TRBD1 (5 bases). This CDR3 has 12 amino acids. The V gene's germline CDR1 is GTSNPN and CDR2 SVGIG (reference sequence). Deletions cut 3 bases from V and 8 bases from J, with 13 bases between.

The CDR3 DNA reads TGTGCCAGCAGCCACTTTCGGGGTAAGAACACTGAAGCTTTCTTT. This gives the protein CASSHFRGKNTEAFF. The chain joins TRBV7-8 to TRBJ1-1; no definite D call. The V gene lost 5 bases and the J gene lost 1 base, with 14 bases spanning the gap. The germline gives CDR1 SGHVS, CDR2 FQNEAQ. There are 15 residues in the CDR3.

The chain employs TRBV11-2 and TRBJ2-5, with a weak D call TRBD2 (5 bases). The CDR3 runs 13 residues. The germline gives CDR1 SGHAT, CDR2 FQNNGV. V shed 4 bases and J shed 4 bases, with 10 bases lying between them. Written as DNA, the CDR3 is TGTGCCAGCAGCTCCGGAGGCCGAGAGACCCAGTACTTC. Amino acid sequence: CASSSGGRETQYF.

This clone showed up just a few times. The rearrangement uses TRBV27 and TRBJ2-3, with 13 bases aligning to TRBD2. Trimming took 4 bases from V and 3 from J; bases not matched to a gene: 13. The length of the CDR3 is 19 residues. The germline V gene encodes CDR1 MNHEY and CDR2 SMNVEV (reference sequence). The CDR3 DNA sequence: TGTGCCAGCAGTTCCATGGACGCGGGACTAGCGGGATTTACAGATACGCAGTATTTT. Translation: CASSSMDAGLAGFTDTQYF.

J is TRBJ2-1 and V is TRBV5-4, with TRBD2 identical over 8 bases. Germline trimming cut 1 base from V and 1 base from J; bases unmatched to any gene: 7. Germline assignment: CDR1 SGHNT and CDR2 YYREEE (reference sequence). This CDR3 is built from 17 residues. The CDR3 protein is CASSLPAGAGSYNEQFF. As DNA, the CDR3 is TGTGCCAGCAGCTTGCCAGCGGGAGCAGGGTCCTACAATGAGCAGTTCTTC.

The chain couples TRBV18 to TRBJ2-7; D call uncertain. CDR1 is KGHSH, CDR2 LQKENI, per germline. The CDR3 is made up of 11 amino acids. V shed 2 bases and J shed 4 bases, with 3 bases lying between them. The CDR3 here is CASSPEYEQYF. The CDR3 DNA is TGTGCCAGCTCACCAGAATACGAGCAGTACTTC. The full variable domain, rest sourced from reference TRBV18 and TRBJ2-7, is NAGVMQNPRHLVRRRGQEARLRCSPMKGHSHVYWYRQLPEEGLKFMVYLQKENIIDESGMPKERFSAEFPKEGPSILRIQQVVRGDSAAYFCASSPEYEQYFGPGTRLTVT.